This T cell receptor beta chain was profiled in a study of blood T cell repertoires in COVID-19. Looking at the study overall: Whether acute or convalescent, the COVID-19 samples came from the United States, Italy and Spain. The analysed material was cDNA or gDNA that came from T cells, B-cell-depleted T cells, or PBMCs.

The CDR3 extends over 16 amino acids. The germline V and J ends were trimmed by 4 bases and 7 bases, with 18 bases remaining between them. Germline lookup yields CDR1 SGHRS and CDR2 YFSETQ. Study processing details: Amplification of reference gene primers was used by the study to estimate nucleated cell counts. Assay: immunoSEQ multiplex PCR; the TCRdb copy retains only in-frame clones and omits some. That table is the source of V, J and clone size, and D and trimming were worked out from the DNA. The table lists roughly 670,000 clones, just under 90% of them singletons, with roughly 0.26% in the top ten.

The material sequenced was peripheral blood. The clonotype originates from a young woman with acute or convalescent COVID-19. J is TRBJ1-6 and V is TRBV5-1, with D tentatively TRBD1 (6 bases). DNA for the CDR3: TGCGCCAGCAGCCGGCCAAGGACAGAAACCAATTCACCCCTCCACTTT. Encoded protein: CASSRPRTETNSPLHF.